What follows describes a single TCR beta chain. These data originate in a study of blood T cell repertoires in COVID-19. The overall study: From the United States, Italy and Spain came samples of acute and convalescent COVID-19. PBMCs, B-cell-depleted T cells, or T cells were the source of the cDNA or gDNA that made up the material.

Under the authors' procedure: It was from reference gene primer amplification that nucleated cell counts were estimated. Using immunoSEQ multiplex PCR, the repertoire was profiled, and TCRdb retains in-frame clones only, with some absent. V and J calls and clone size are given by that table; D and trimming were obtained from the DNA. The sample lists about 230,000 clones; 83% were seen once. Germline lookup yields CDR1 LNHDA and CDR2 SQIVND (reference sequence). This CDR3 has 15 residues. With V trimmed by 3 bases and J by 4 bases, 6 bases remained unmatched. V gene TRBV19 combines with J gene TRBJ2-1, with 7 bases matching TRBD2. The origin of this receptor is a woman between 45 and 65 years old with acute or convalescent COVID-19. Source material: peripheral blood. In DNA form, the CDR3 reads TGTGCCAGTAGTATTAACGGGAGGAATTACAATGAGCAGTTCTTC. Translating gives CASSINGRNYNEQFF. Looking up the rest from reference TRBV19 and TRBJ2-1 gives the full variable domain: DGGITQSPKYLFRKEGQNVTLSCEQNLNHDAMYWYRQDPGQGLRLIYYSQIVNDFQKGDIAEGYSVSREKKESFPLTVTSAQKNPTAFYLCASSINGRNYNEQFFGPGTRLTVL.